The clone carrying this TCR beta chain was counted between two and nine times. The antigen is not known. This entry comes from a study of cytomegalovirus exposure and HLA in healthy donors. Study in general: Samples from HLA-typed donors yielded approximately 80 million unique TCRs in an early data release. When just under 400 donors were genotyped, 80% to 90% of them were found to fall in the Caucasian-associated ancestry cluster.

The PCR ran on 60 Vbeta and 13 Jbeta primers. This table comes from immunoSEQ multiplex PCR, and its TCRdb copy is limited to in-frame clones, with some not included. The sample holds 150,000 to 200,000 clones, 77% seen once. Per germline, CDR1 LGHNA and CDR2 YSLEER. V shed 0 bases and J 7 bases; nucleotides not matched to a gene: 7. This CDR3 has 16 residues. General study points: A later analysis linked some 18,000 TCR beta sequences to HLA alleles at 0.05 false discovery rate. The investigators catalogued 150 to 200 TCR beta chains as cytomegalovirus-associated.

Material: PBMCs. The receptor comes from a male donor in good health and CMV-seropositive. V is TRBV4-3 and J is TRBJ2-1, with 9 nucleotides matching TRBD2. Here the CDR3 reads CASSQDGAGGQNEQFF. The CDR3 DNA reads as TGCGCCAGCAGCCAAGATGGCGCGGGGGGGCAGAATGAGCAGTTCTTC.